Listed below are T cell receptor beta chains from one sample, sequenced in a study of PD-1 blockade in classical Hodgkin lymphoma. Here immunoSEQ multiplex PCR was the method, and the copy in TCRdb shows in-frame clones only, minus some. The sample has about 27,000 clones, roughly 88% seen once; the top ten hold 6.7%. The specimen comprised CD8+ T cells from blood, sampled at baseline. These receptors were obtained from a human donor with classical Hodgkin lymphoma. CDR3s include the opening cysteine and the closing phenylalanine or tryptophan. Fields, in order: J gene, clone size, D gene, V gene, CDR3 protein, CDR3 DNA. The D gene is left open where the match is weak. Some rows have no size entry. The others give once, few or many, or a class for an expanded clone.

TRBJ2-7 | - | TRBD1 | TRBV28 | CASSFRGQPYEQYF | TGTGCCAGCAGTTTCCGGGGACAGCCCTACGAGCAGTACTTC
TRBJ2-1 | - | - | TRBV10-3 | CAITSSESPYNEQFF | TGTGCCATCACCTCCTCAGAATCCCCCTACAATGAGCAGTTCTTC
TRBJ2-3 | - | - | TRBV27 | CASSEEGGITDTQYF | TGTGCCAGCAGTGAGGAGGGGGGTATAACAGATACGCAGTATTTT
TRBJ2-7 | - | TRBD1 | TRBV9 | CASSAYRGFDYEQYF | TGTGCCAGCAGCGCTTACAGGGGGTTTGACTACGAGCAGTACTTC
TRBJ2-7 | - | TRBD1 | TRBV7-6 | CASTSAGQGEQYF | TGTGCCAGCACTTCCGCGGGACAGGGCGAGCAGTACTTC
TRBJ2-7 | - | - | TRBV6-5 | CASSYDLAAQQYF | TGTGCCAGCAGTTACGATTTGGCGGCACAGCAGTACTTC
TRBJ2-3 | few | - | TRBV28 | CASSSEVTDTQYF | TGTGCCAGCAGTTCGGAGGTCACAGATACGCAGTATTTT
TRBJ1-2 | few | TRBD1 | TRBV7-9 | CASSHGQVFGYTF | TGTGCCAGCAGCCATGGACAGGTCTTTGGCTACACCTTC
TRBJ2-1 | - | TRBD2 | TRBV10-3 | CAISELGTSGREEQFF | TGTGCCATCAGTGAGTTAGGGACTAGCGGGCGGGAAGAGCAGTTCTTC
TRBJ1-2 | - | - | TRBV9 | CASSVGVGSLRYTF | TGTGCCAGCAGCGTAGGGGTTGGTAGCCTCCGCTACACCTTC
TRBJ2-1 | - | - | TRBV11-3 | CASSLGWAALDNEQFF | TGTGCCAGCAGCTTAGGATGGGCAGCCCTCGACAATGAGCAGTTCTTC
TRBJ2-1 | once | TRBD2 | TRBV7-9 | CASSVSGLAGVVEQFF | TGTGCCAGCAGCGTATCGGGACTAGCGGGAGTGGTTGAGCAGTTCTTC
TRBJ1-1 | few | - | TRBV7-3 | CASSLRGGRQEAFF | TGTGCCAGCAGCTTACGTGGTGGGAGGCAGGAAGCTTTCTTT
TRBJ2-7 | once | TRBD1 | TRBV2 | CATRDRYYEQYF | TGTGCCACCAGGGACAGATACTACGAGCAGTACTTC
TRBJ2-5 | - | TRBD1 | TRBV5-1 | CASSLTGDEETQYF | TGCGCCAGCAGCTTGACAGGGGATGAAGAGACCCAGTACTTC
TRBJ2-5 | - | - | TRBV27 | CASSLGQPSWGETQYF | TGTGCCAGCAGTTTAGGCCAGCCCTCCTGGGGAGAGACCCAGTACTTC
TRBJ2-3 | - | TRBD2 | TRBV9 | CASSGSDGRADTQYF | TGTGCCAGCAGCGGATCCGACGGGAGGGCCGATACGCAGTATTTT
TRBJ1-1 | - | - | TRBV7-9 | CASSLSGGPKDTEAFF | TGTGCCAGCAGCTTAAGTGGGGGCCCTAAGGACACTGAAGCTTTCTTT